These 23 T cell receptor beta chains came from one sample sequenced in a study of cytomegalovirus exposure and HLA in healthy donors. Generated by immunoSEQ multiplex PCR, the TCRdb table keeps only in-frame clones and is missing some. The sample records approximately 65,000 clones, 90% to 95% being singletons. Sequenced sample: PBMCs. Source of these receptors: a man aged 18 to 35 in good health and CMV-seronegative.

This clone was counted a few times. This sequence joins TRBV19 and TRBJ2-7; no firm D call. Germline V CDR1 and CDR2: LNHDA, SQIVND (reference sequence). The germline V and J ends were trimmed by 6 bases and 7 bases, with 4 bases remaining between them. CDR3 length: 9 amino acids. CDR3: CASREEQYF. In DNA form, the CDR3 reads TGTGCCAGTAGAGAGGAGCAGTACTTC. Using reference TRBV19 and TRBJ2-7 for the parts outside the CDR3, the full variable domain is DGGITQSPKYLFRKEGQNVTLSCEQNLNHDAMYWYRQDPGQGLRLIYYSQIVNDFQKGDIAEGYSVSREKKESFPLTVTSAQKNPTAFYLCASREEQYFGPGTRLTVT.

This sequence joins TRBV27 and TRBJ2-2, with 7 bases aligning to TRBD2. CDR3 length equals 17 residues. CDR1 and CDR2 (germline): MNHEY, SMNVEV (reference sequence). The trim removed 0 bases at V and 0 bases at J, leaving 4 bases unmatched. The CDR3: CASSLSAGPPNTGELFF. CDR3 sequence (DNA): TGTGCCAGCAGTTTATCAGCGGGGCCTCCGAACACCGGGGAGCTGTTTTTT.

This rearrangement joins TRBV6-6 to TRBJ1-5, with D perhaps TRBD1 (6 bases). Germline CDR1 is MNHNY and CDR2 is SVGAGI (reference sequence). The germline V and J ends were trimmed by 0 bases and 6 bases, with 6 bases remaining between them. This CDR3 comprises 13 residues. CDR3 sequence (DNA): TGTGCCAGCAGTTACTCCAGGGGTCAGCCCCAGCATTTT. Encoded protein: CASSYSRGQPQHF.

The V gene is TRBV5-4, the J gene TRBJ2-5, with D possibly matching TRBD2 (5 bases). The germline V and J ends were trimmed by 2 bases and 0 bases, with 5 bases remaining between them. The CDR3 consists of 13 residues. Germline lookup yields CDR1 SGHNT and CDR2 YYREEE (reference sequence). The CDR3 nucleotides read TGTGCCAGCAGCTTACTAGACCAAGAGACCCAGTACTTC. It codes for CASSLLDQETQYF.

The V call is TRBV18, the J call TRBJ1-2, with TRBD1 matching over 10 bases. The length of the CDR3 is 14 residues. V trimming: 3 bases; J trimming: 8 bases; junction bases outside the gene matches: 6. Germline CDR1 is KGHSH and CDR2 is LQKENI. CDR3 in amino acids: CASSPIDRGHGYTF. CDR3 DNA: TGTGCCAGCTCACCGATCGACAGGGGGCACGGCTACACCTTC.

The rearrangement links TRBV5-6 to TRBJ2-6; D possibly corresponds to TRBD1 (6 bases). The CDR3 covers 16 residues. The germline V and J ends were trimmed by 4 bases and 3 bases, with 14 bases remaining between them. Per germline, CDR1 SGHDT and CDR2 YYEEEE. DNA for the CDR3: TGTGCCAGCAGCGTGGTTGGGGGCCGTGGGGCCAACGTCCTGACTTTC. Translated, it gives CASSVVGGRGANVLTF.

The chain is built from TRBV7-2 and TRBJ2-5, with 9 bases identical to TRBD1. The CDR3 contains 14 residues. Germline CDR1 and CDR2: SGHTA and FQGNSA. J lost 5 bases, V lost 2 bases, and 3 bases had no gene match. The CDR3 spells CASSLTGGGETQYF. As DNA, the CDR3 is TGTGCCAGCAGCTTAACAGGGGGCGGTGAGACCCAGTACTTC.

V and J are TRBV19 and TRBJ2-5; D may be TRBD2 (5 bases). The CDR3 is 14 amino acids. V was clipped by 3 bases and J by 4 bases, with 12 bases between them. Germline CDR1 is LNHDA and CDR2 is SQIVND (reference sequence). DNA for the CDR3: TGTGCCAGTAGTATTACGGGGTCAGGAGAGACCCAGTACTTC. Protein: CASSITGSGETQYF.

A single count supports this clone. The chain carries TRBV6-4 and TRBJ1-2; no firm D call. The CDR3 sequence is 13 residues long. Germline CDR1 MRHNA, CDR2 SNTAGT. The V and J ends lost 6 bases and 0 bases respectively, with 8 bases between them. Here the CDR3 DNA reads TGTGCCAGCAGCTTCGGAGCTAACTATGGCTACACCTTC. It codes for CASSFGANYGYTF.

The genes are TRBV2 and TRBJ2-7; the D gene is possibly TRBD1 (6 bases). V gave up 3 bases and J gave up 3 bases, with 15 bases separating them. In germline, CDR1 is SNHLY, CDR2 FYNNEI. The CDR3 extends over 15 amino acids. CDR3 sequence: CASSEGHPPGYEQYF. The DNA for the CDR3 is TGTGCCAGCAGTGAGGGACACCCTCCGGGCTACGAGCAGTACTTC. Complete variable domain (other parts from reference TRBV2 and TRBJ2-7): EPEVTQTPSHQVTQMGQEVILRCVPISNHLYFYWYRQILGQKVEFLVSFYNNEISEKSEIFDDQFSVERPDGSNFTLKIRSTKLEDSAMYFCASSEGHPPGYEQYFGPGTRLTVT.

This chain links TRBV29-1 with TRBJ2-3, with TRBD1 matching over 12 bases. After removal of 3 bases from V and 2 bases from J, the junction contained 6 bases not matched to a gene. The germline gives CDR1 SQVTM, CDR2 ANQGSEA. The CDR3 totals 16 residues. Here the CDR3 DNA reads TGCAGCGTTGAGAGGGGACAGGGGGCCTTCACAGATACGCAGTATTTT. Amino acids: CSVERGQGAFTDTQYF.

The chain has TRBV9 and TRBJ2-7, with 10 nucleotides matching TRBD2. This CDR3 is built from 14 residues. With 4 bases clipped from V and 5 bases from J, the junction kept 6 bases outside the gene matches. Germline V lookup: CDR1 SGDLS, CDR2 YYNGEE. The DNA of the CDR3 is TGTGCCAGCAGCCCCAGCGGGAGGGCCGACGAGCAGTACTTC. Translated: CASSPSGRADEQYF.

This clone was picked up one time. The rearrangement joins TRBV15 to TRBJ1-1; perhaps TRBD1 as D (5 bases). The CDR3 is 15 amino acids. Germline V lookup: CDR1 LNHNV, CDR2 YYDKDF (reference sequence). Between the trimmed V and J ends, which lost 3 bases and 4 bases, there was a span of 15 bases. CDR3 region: CATSRVVREVTEAFF. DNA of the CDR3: TGTGCCACCAGCAGGGTCGTCAGGGAGGTCACTGAAGCTTTCTTT.

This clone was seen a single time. As DNA, the CDR3 is TGCGCCAGCAGTGAGTCTGGAAGACTTCGCTACAATGAGCAGTTCTTC. Translation gives CASSESGRLRYNEQFF. The chain is built from TRBV10-1 and TRBJ2-1, with no clear D. Trimming removed 0 bases from V and 3 bases from J, with 12 bases in between. The CDR3 contains 16 residues. Germline loops: CDR1 WNHNN, CDR2 SYGVQD (reference sequence).

CDR3 residues: CASSTTDPLATNEKLFF. The CDR3 region has the DNA TGTGCCAGCAGCACGACAGATCCTCTTGCAACTAATGAAAAACTGTTTTTT. The rearrangement joins TRBV7-3 to TRBJ1-4; D perhaps matches TRBD1 (5 bases). V lost 5 bases to trimming and J lost 0 bases, with 16 bases between them. Germline V gene sequence: CDR1 SGHTA, CDR2 FQGTGA. The CDR3 totals 17 residues.

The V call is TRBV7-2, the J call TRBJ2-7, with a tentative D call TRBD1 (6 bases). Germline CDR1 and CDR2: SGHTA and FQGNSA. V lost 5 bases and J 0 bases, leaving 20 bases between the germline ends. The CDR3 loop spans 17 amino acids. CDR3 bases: TGTGCCAGCAGCCCACAACTCGGGGTAGGGGGCTCCTACGAGCAGTACTTC. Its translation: CASSPQLGVGGSYEQYF.

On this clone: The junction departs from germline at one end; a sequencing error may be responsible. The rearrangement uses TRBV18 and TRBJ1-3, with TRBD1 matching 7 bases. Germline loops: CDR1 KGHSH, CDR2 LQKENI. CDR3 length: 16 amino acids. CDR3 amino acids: CASSPTGAVSGSTIYF. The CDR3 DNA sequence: TGTGCCAGCTCACCAACAGGGGCCGTCTCTGGAAGCACCATATATTTT.

CDR3 bases: TGTGCCAGCAGCTGGGGTACAGGGTCCGGGGAGCTGTTTTTT. It yields the protein CASSWGTGSGELFF. This chain uses TRBV5-6 with TRBJ2-2; possible D gene TRBD1, 6 bases. Germline V gene sequence: CDR1 SGHDT, CDR2 YYEEEE. Trimming cost V 3 bases and J 6 bases, with 12 bases left between them. CDR3 length equals 14 residues.

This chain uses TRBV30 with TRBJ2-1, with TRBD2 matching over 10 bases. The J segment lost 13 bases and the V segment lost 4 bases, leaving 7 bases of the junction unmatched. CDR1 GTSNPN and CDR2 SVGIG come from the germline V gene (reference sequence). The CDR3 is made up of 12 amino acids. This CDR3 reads CAWTNSGRVQFF. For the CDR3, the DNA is TGTGCCTGGACGAACAGCGGGAGGGTACAGTTCTTC. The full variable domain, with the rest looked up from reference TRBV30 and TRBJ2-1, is SQTIHQWPATLVQPVGSPLSLECTVEGTSNPNLYWYRQAAGRGLQLLFYSVGIGQISSEVPQNLSASRPQDRQFILSSKKLLLSDSGFYLCAWTNSGRVQFFGPGTRLTVL.

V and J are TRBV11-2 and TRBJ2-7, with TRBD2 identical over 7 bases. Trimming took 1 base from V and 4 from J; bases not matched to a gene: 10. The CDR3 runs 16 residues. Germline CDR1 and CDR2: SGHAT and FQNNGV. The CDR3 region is CASSLAAASGAYEQYF. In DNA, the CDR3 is TGTGCCAGCAGCTTAGCGGCCGCTAGCGGAGCGTACGAGCAGTACTTC.

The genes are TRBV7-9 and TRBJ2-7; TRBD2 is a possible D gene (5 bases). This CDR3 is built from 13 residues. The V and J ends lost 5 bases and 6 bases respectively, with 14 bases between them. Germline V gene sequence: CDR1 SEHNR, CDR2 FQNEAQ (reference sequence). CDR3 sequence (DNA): TGTGCCAGCAGCCGATCGGACGGGATCGAGCAGTACTTC. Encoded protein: CASSRSDGIEQYF.

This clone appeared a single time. The CDR3 DNA follows: TGTGCCAGCAGCTCGGCCCCCCAGGGGCCGCGAGGTGGGCCCCAGCATTTT. Translation: CASSSAPQGPRGGPQHF. The chain links TRBV7-8 to TRBJ1-5, with TRBD1 as a possible D gene (6 bases). The V end was cut by 4 bases, the J end by 9 bases, with 25 bases between. Germline loops: CDR1 SGHVS, CDR2 FQNEAQ. The CDR3 totals 17 residues.

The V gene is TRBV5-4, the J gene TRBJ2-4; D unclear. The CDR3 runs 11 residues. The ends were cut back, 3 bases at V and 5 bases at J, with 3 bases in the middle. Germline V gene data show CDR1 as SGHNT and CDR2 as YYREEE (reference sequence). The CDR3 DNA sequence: TGTGCCAGCAGCTCAGAAAACATTCAGTACTTC. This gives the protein CASSSENIQYF.